These T cell receptor beta chains were read from a single sample in a study of blood T cell repertoires in COVID-19. TCRdb's copy holds only in-frame clones and misses some; the assay was immunoSEQ multiplex PCR. This table holds some 400,000 clones, roughly 90% found once. The specimen was PBMCs or T cells enriched from blood (not recorded which). Source of these receptors: a woman in her twenties or thirties who had recovered from COVID-19. Both conserved end residues are part of each CDR3. The D gene is left open where the match is weak. Only some rows state a clone size, as once, few, many or a class for expanded clones.

TRBV30	.	TRBJ2-5	.	TGTGCCTGGAGTGTGGTCGGTGAGACCCAGTACTTC	CAWSVVGETQYF
TRBV10-1	TRBD2	TRBJ2-2	.	TGCGCCAGCAGCTCTTACACCCAGCGGGAGAACACCGGGGAGCTGTTTTTT	CASSSYTQRENTGELFF
TRBV11-2	TRBD2	TRBJ2-1	once	TGTGCCAGCAGCTTGGGACTAGCGGCCTACAATGAGCAGTTCTTC	CASSLGLAAYNEQFF
TRBV6-5	.	TRBJ1-1	.	TGTGCCAGCAGTCGAGTTCGAGGGCGGAACACTGAAGCTTTCTTT	CASSRVRGRNTEAFF
TRBV30	.	TRBJ1-1	.	TGTGCCTGGAGGGAAGGAGTTACTGAAGCTTTCTTT	CAWREGVTEAFF
TRBV4-1	.	TRBJ1-1	.	TGCGCCAGCAGCCACAGTCAGGGCCTCACTGAAGCTTTCTTT	CASSHSQGLTEAFF
TRBV20-1	.	TRBJ2-2	.	TGCAGTGCTATTTCAACCGGGGAGCTGTTTTTT	CSAISTGELFF
TRBV9	.	TRBJ1-1	.	TGTGCCAGCAGCGTAGATCTCAGATTGAACACTGAAGCTTTCTTT	CASSVDLRLNTEAFF
TRBV29-1	TRBD1	TRBJ1-1	.	TGCAGCGTTGGACAGGGGGCAGTTTATTCTGAAGCTTTCTTT	CSVGQGAVYSEAFF
TRBV9	TRBD1	TRBJ2-1	.	TGTGCCAGCAGCGTCCCCCGGACAGGGGCAGGCAATGAGCAGTTCTTC	CASSVPRTGAGNEQFF
TRBV27	.	TRBJ1-5	.	TGTGCCAGCAGTTTATTTCCAGGGAACGACAATCAGCCCCAGCATTTT	CASSLFPGNDNQPQHF
TRBV7-9	TRBD2	TRBJ2-1	.	TGTGCCAGCAGCTGGCTAGCGGGAGTAGGGTTAATAGGTGGCAATGAGCAGTTCTTC	CASSWLAGVGLIGGNEQFF
TRBV21-1	.	TRBJ1-1	.	TGTGCCAGCAGGTTACTTATTACCAAAGTCGGCCATTCGGGGAACACTGAAGCTTTCTTT	CASRLLITKVGHSGNTEAFF
TRBV9	TRBD1	TRBJ1-5	.	TGTGCCAGCAGCACCTACGGACAGGACAATCAGCCCCAGCATTTT	CASSTYGQDNQPQHF
TRBV11-2	TRBD1	TRBJ1-2	.	TGTGCCAGCAGCTCTCCGCGGTACGAGGGGGCGGGTTCGTATGGCTACACCTTC	CASSSPRYEGAGSYGYTF
TRBV6-1	.	TRBJ1-4	.	TGTGCCAGCAGTGAAGTACAGGGCCAAGGGAAACTGTTTTTT	CASSEVQGQGKLFF
TRBV5-1	.	TRBJ2-3	.	TGCGCCAGCAGCCAGACTAGTGGCGCAGATACGCAGTATTTT	CASSQTSGADTQYF
TRBV10-1	.	TRBJ1-2	.	TGCGCCAGCAGTTCCCGGGACAACGAGGGCTACACCTTC	CASSSRDNEGYTF
TRBV7-9	TRBD1	TRBJ1-2	.	TGTGCCAGCAGCTCGACGACAGGGACCTATGGCTACACCTTC	CASSSTTGTYGYTF
TRBV2	.	TRBJ1-1	once	TGTGCCAGCAGTGAAACTTTTGGAGCTTTCTTT	CASSETFGAFF
TRBV19	TRBD2	TRBJ2-2	.	TGTGCCAGTAAGCCCCACGTGGGGCTAGCGGGAGTCGGCACCGGGGAGCTGTTTTTT	CASKPHVGLAGVGTGELFF
TRBV7-2	.	TRBJ1-2	.	TGTGCCAGCAGCTCGGGACATAACTATGGCTACACCTTC	CASSSGHNYGYTF
TRBV19	.	TRBJ1-5	.	TGTGCCAGTAGTATAGATCGGGGGAACAATCAGCCCCAGCATTTT	CASSIDRGNNQPQHF
TRBV6-5	.	TRBJ1-2	.	TGTGCCAGCAGTTATTTTCGGGGGGCCTCTGGCTACACCTTC	CASSYFRGASGYTF
TRBV5-1	.	TRBJ2-2	.	TGCGCCAGCAGCGAGCGGACGAACACCGGGGAGCTGTTTTTT	CASSERTNTGELFF
TRBV7-3	TRBD1	TRBJ1-2	.	TGTGCCAGCAGTCCCCAGACAGGGAGCAACTATGGCTACACCTTC	CASSPQTGSNYGYTF
TRBV9	TRBD2	TRBJ2-3	.	TGTGCCAGCAGCGTAGAGGTTAGCGGGAGGGCCGATACGCAGTATTTT	CASSVEVSGRADTQYF
TRBV18	TRBD1	TRBJ2-7	.	TGTGCCAGCTCATCACCGACAGGGTTTGGGGAGCAGTACTTC	CASSSPTGFGEQYF
TRBV19	.	TRBJ1-5	.	TGTGCCAGTAGCCACTTTTTCGCCCAGCATTTT	CASSHFFAQHF
TRBV12-3/TRBV12-4	.	TRBJ1-2	.	TGTGCCAGCAGTTTTACGGTCTATGGCTACACCTTC	CASSFTVYGYTF
TRBV9	TRBD1	TRBJ2-5	.	TGTGCCAGCAGCCCACGGACAGGGTCCGGTGAGACCCAGTACTTC	CASSPRTGSGETQYF
TRBV9	.	TRBJ1-6	once	TGTGCCAGCAGCGCCCCCCTCGGAGATTACGGGAATTCGGCCCTCCACTTT	CASSAPLGDYGNSALHF
TRBV25-1	.	TRBJ1-3	.	TGTGCCAGCAGTGAATACCCCGGACAGACTGGAAACACCATATATTTT	CASSEYPGQTGNTIYF
TRBV5-4	.	TRBJ1-1	once	TGTGCCAGCAGCTTTTGGAGGACTGAAGCTTTCTTT	CASSFWRTEAFF
TRBV9	TRBD2	TRBJ2-3	.	TGTGCCAGCAGCGACGGGGGTAGCGGGGGGACCTCTAGCACAGATACGCAGTATTTT	CASSDGGSGGTSSTDTQYF
TRBV11-3	TRBD1	TRBJ2-5	.	TGTGCCAGCAGCCCGGGGACAGGCGTCCAAGAGACCCAGTACTTC	CASSPGTGVQETQYF
TRBV7-6	.	TRBJ2-1	.	TGTGCCAGCAGCTTTCGGAGTGGGGGGTACAATGAGCAGTTCTTC	CASSFRSGGYNEQFF
TRBV6-1	TRBD1	TRBJ1-1	.	TGTGCCAGCAGTGACCAGGGGGACACTGAAGCTTTCTTT	CASSDQGDTEAFF
TRBV15	TRBD1	TRBJ1-1	.	TGTGCCACCAGCAGGGACAGGCTGAACACTGAAGCTTTCTTT	CATSRDRLNTEAFF
TRBV30	.	TRBJ1-5	.	TGTGCCTGGCCTACCGGGGGGAGGGTCGGGCAGCCCCAGCATTTT	CAWPTGGRVGQPQHF
TRBV7-9	.	TRBJ2-1	.	TGTGCCAGCACCCCGCAGGATGAGCAGTTCTTC	CASTPQDEQFF
TRBV5-1	TRBD1	TRBJ1-1	.	TGCGCCAGCTCCCCAATAGGGACAGGGGGGTTGGGTGAAGCTTTCTTT	CASSPIGTGGLGEAFF
TRBV29-1	.	TRBJ1-1	.	TGCAGCGAGTCGAGGGTGACTGAAGCTTTCTTT	CSESRVTEAFF
TRBV29-1	TRBD1	TRBJ1-1	.	TGCAGCGTCCCCCCCCGACAGGGGGCGGAGTACACTGAAGCTTTCTTT	CSVPPRQGAEYTEAFF
TRBV2	.	TRBJ1-3	.	TGTGCCAGCAGATACTTGGGCACAGGGATGAGAAACACCATATATTTT	CASRYLGTGMRNTIYF
TRBV18	.	TRBJ2-6	.	TGTGCCAGCTCACCAGTTATGAGCTCTGGGGCCAACGTCCTGACTTTC	CASSPVMSSGANVLTF
TRBV4-1	.	TRBJ1-4	once	TGCGCCAGCAGCCAGTTGGGGGGGGACGAAAAACTGTTTTTT	CASSQLGGDEKLFF
TRBV6-4	.	TRBJ1-5	once	TGTGCCAGCAGTGAGAATGCTTTTAGCCCCCAGCATTTT	CASSENAFSPQHF
TRBV10-1	.	TRBJ1-4	.	TGCGCCAGCAGTGAGAGAGAGGGCCGAGAAGGCGCAACTAATGAAAAACTGTTTTTT	CASSEREGREGATNEKLFF
TRBV27	.	TRBJ1-5	.	TGTGCCAGCAGTCCAAGGACAGAAAATCAGCCCCAGCATTTT	CASSPRTENQPQHF